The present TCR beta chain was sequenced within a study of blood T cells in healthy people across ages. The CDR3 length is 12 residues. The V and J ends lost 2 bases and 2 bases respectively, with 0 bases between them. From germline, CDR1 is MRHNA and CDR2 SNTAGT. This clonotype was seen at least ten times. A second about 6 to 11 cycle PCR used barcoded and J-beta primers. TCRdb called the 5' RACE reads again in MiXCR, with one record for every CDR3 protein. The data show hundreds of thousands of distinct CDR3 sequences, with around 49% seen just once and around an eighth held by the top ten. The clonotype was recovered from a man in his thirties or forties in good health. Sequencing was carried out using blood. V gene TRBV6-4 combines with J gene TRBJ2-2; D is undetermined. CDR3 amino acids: CASSDNTGELFF. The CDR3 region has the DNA TGTGCCAGCAGTGACAACACCGGGGAGCTGTTTTTT.